Here is one T cell receptor (beta chain) with its context. This sample is drawn from a study of identical twins. Template switching added a universal primer binding site, and final cDNA carried unique molecular identifiers. TCRdb called the 5' RACE reads again in MiXCR, with one record for every CDR3 protein. The table shows about 900,000 distinct CDR3 sequences, with approximately 13% occurring only once. This CDR3 region has 17 residues. Losses at the gene ends were 4 bases for V and 6 bases for J; bases not matched to a gene: 18. The germline V gene encodes CDR1 SGHRS and CDR2 YFSETQ. These records were also assigned to another study, of yellow fever vaccine responses in identical twins.

This sequence originates from a woman under 30 in good health. The sample comprised PBMCs. The J gene is TRBJ1-1, the V gene TRBV5-1; TRBD1 matches at 7 bases. CDR3 DNA sequence: TGCGCCAGCAGCCCCGCTCCAGGGGGGGGAGGAAGCGCTGAAGCTTTCTTT. It translates to CASSPAPGGGGSAEAFF.